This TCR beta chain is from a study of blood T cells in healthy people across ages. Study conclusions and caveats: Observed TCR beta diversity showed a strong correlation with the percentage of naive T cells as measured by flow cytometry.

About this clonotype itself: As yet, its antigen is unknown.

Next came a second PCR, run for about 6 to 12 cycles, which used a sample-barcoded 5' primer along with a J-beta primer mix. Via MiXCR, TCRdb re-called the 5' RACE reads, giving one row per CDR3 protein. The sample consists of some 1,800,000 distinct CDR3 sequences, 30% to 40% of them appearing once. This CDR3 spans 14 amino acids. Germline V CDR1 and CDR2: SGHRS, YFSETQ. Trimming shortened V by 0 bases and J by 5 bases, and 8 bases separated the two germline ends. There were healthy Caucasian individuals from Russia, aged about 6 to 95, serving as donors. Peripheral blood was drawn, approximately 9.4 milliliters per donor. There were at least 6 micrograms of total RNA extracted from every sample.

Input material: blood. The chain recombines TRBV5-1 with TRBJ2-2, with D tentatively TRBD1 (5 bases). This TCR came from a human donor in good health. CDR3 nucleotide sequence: TGCGCCAGCAGCTTGGGATACAGGACCGGGGAGCTGTTTTTT. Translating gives CASSLGYRTGELFF.